This T cell receptor beta chain is from a study of graft-versus-host responses after intestinal transplantation. Study-wide findings and caveats: The marrow of recipients harbored GvH clones, and ileum or blood showed some of them first.

Clones were read by immunoSEQ multiplex PCR, and TCRdb kept only the in-frame ones, dropping some. The table records tens of thousands of clones, roughly 92% of them present only once. With regard to this clone: Its antigen is unknown.

The CDR3 is 13 residues long. V lost 3 bases and J lost 6; bases outside the gene matches: 2. The germline V gene encodes CDR1 SEHNR and CDR2 FQNEAQ (reference sequence). This clonotype originated in a human donor who received an intestinal transplant. This specimen consisted of unstimulated CD4+ T cells sorted from spleen or lymph node cells, obtained before intestinal transplant. The chain has TRBV7-9 and TRBJ2-1; TRBD1 matches 7 bases. CDR3 amino acids: CASSLNRGNEQFF. As DNA, the CDR3 is TGTGCCAGCAGCTTGAACAGGGGCAATGAGCAGTTCTTC.